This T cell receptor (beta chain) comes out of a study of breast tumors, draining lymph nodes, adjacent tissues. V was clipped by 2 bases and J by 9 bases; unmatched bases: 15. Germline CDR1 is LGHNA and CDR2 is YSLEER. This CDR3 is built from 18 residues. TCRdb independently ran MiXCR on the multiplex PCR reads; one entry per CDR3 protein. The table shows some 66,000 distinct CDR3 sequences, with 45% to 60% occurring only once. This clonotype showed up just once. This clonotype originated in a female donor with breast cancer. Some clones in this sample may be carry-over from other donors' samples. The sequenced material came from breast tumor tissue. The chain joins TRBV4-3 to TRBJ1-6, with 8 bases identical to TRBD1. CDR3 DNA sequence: TGCGCCAGCAGCCAACAGGGGCTCCCGGACAGGGCTGGTTCACCCCTCCACTTT. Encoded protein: CASSQQGLPDRAGSPLHF.